This T cell receptor (beta chain) was profiled in a study of blood T cell repertoires in COVID-19. Study overall: In each case, the material was cDNA or gDNA derived from T cells, B-cell-depleted T cells, or PBMCs.

Original handling: Amplifying reference gene primers gave estimates of nucleated cell counts. Sequencing used immunoSEQ multiplex PCR; TCRdb keeps in-frame clones, though not all of them. The V and J calls and the clone size are those of that table, but D and trimming were determined from the DNA. The data show some 76,000 clones, around 91% seen once. Germline V lookup: CDR1 SGHTA, CDR2 FQGNSA. Trimming took 5 bases from V and 0 from J, leaving 8 bases between them. This CDR3 is 14 amino acids long. The gene calls are TRBV7-2 and TRBJ1-5; D is unclear. The sequence was collected from a human donor in a cohort sampled during active COVID-19. The sequencing input was peripheral blood. The CDR3 spells CASSPYYSNQPQHF. CDR3 DNA: TGTGCCAGCAGCCCTTACTATAGCAATCAGCCCCAGCATTTT.